This T cell receptor beta chain is from a study of tumor-infiltrating lymphocytes in primary liver carcinoma. CDR3 size: 12 residues. From germline, CDR1 is SGHAT and CDR2 FQNNGV. Comments on this clonotype: The junction differs from germline at one of its ends, possibly a read error.

Investigators took RNA and DNA out together from roughly 20-30 mg of unsorted bulk tissue. The input was roughly 0.5 ug total RNA; TCR beta cDNA was made from it with a constant-region primer. It was through three nested multiplex PCR rounds of slightly modified ARM-PCR that TCR beta libraries arose. The opening two PCR rounds, approximately 10 cycles each, paired TRBV1-TRBV30 forward primers with a C-beta reverse primer. In TCRdb, the multiplex PCR reads were re-called with MiXCR into one record per CDR3 protein. The sample lists about 70,000 distinct CDR3 sequences; over 60% were seen once. The chain carries TRBV11-2 and TRBJ2-1; D ambiguous. This TCR was sampled from a man in his forties or fifties with primary liver carcinoma and hepatitis B virus infection. Sequences were obtained from liver tumor tissue from sampling region 4. The subset denotes: tumor region T4, right-lateral pole. The CDR3: CASNPEYNGQFF. For the CDR3, the DNA is TGTGCCAGCAACCCTGAGTACAATGGGCAGTTCTTC.